These 15 T cell receptor beta chains were all obtained from the same sample, sequenced in a study of blood T cell repertoires in COVID-19. Some clones are missing from TCRdb's copy, which holds only in-frame ones; the method was immunoSEQ multiplex PCR. The repertoire consists of 40,000 to 55,000 clones, with roughly 87% occurring once and the leading ten covering roughly 3%. What was sequenced was peripheral blood. The receptors originated from a man aged 50 to 60 with active COVID-19.

The chain has TRBV7-3 and TRBJ2-1; D possibly corresponds to TRBD2 (6 bases). The CDR3 has 16 amino acids. Germline assignment: CDR1 SGHTA and CDR2 FQGTGA. Trimming took 3 bases from V and 1 from J, leaving 13 bases between them. For the CDR3, the DNA is TGTGCCAGCAGCTTCCTGAGTAGCGGATCCTACAATGAGCAGTTCTTC. Encoded protein: CASSFLSSGSYNEQFF.

The chain couples TRBV27 to TRBJ2-1, with TRBD2 as a possible D gene (5 bases). This CDR3 region has 22 residues. Looked up from germline, CDR1 is MNHEY and CDR2 is SMNVEV (reference sequence). V shed 2 bases and J shed 6 bases, with 35 bases lying between them. The CDR3 spells CASSLISGWTQRPNDNSNEQFF. CDR3 nucleotide sequence: TGTGCCAGCAGTTTAATAAGCGGTTGGACTCAGCGGCCAAATGACAATTCCAATGAGCAGTTCTTC.

This chain uses TRBV4-3 with TRBJ2-1, with 9 bases lining up with TRBD2. J gave up 10 bases and V 1 base, and 8 bases lay outside the gene matches. This CDR3 is 15 amino acids long. Germline CDR1 reads LGHNA; CDR2 reads YSLEER. CDR3 in DNA: TGCGCCAGCAGCCAAGTCGATAGCGGGGGCCGAGAGCAGTTCTTC. Encoded protein: CASSQVDSGGREQFF.

A few counts support this clone. This chain connects TRBV12-3 or TRBV12-4 to TRBJ1-2; D is possibly TRBD1 (5 bases). The V gene lost 1 base and the J gene lost 9 bases, with 12 bases spanning the gap. The CDR3 runs 13 residues. CDR3 sequence: CASSLGAGLSYTF. In DNA form, the CDR3 reads TGTGCCAGCAGTTTAGGGGCAGGGCTCAGCTACACCTTC.

This clone was picked up a small number of times. The chain recombines TRBV7-9 with TRBJ2-5; the D is unclear. Trimming took 1 base from V and 14 from J, leaving 17 bases between them. From germline, CDR1 is SEHNR and CDR2 FQNEAQ (reference sequence). This CDR3 has 13 residues. The chain's CDR3 is CASSLGGQTRRYF. In DNA, the CDR3 is TGTGCCAGCAGCTTAGGTGGGCAGACAAGACGTTACTTC.

This clone has a single count. J is TRBJ1-2 and V is TRBV20-1; 9 bases align to TRBD1. This CDR3 has 11 residues. V shed 6 bases, J shed 4 bases, and the junction held 0 bases outside the gene matches. Germline CDR1 reads DFQATT; CDR2 reads SNEGSKA (reference sequence). The CDR3 is CSAGQGYGYTF. CDR3 nucleotides: TGCAGTGCGGGACAGGGCTATGGCTACACCTTC.

The chain couples TRBV4-1 to TRBJ1-1; D call uncertain. V shed 5 bases and J shed 2 bases, with 24 bases lying between them. Per the germline V gene, CDR1 is MGHRA and CDR2 is YSYEKL. This CDR3 has 18 amino acids. CDR3 region: CASSVLGGVSALNTEAFF. In DNA, the CDR3 is TGCGCCAGCAGCGTTCTAGGTGGAGTCTCGGCCTTAAACACTGAAGCTTTCTTT.

This chain uses TRBV7-2 with TRBJ2-3; 12 bases match TRBD2. The germline gives CDR1 SGHTA, CDR2 FQGNSA. The CDR3 runs 20 residues. Unmatched junction bases numbered 12, after V lost 0 bases and J lost 2 bases. CDR3 region: CASSLAPLAGGRLNTDTQYF. CDR3 in DNA: TGTGCCAGCAGCTTAGCCCCCCTAGCGGGGGGGCGACTCAACACAGATACGCAGTATTTT.

V and J are TRBV27 and TRBJ2-3; D ambiguous. V dropped 9 bases and J dropped 3 bases, with 13 bases sitting between them. The CDR3 length is 13 residues. CDR1 and CDR2 (germline): MNHEY, SMNVEV (reference sequence). CDR3 bases: TGTGCCAGGCGACACTCGCCGACAGATACGCAGTATTTT. It yields the protein CARRHSPTDTQYF.

A few counts support this clone. The V and J genes are TRBV14 and TRBJ2-1; possible D gene TRBD1, 5 bases. This CDR3 has 12 amino acids. In germline, CDR1 is SGHDN, CDR2 FVKESK. The V and J ends lost 4 bases and 7 bases respectively, with 8 bases between them. Written as DNA, the CDR3 is TGTGCCAGCAGCCGAAGGGGTAATGAGCAGTTCTTC. Protein sequence: CASSRRGNEQFF.

In its sample, this clone was seen a few times. The chain couples TRBV6-5 to TRBJ1-6; 9 positions match TRBD1. CDR1 is MNHEY, CDR2 SVGAGI, per germline. The trim removed 4 bases at V and 10 bases at J, leaving 8 bases unmatched. The CDR3 length is 15 residues. As DNA, the CDR3 is TGTGCCAGCAGTTTCGACAGGGGGGCAGTCTCACCCCTCCACTTT. Protein sequence: CASSFDRGAVSPLHF.

V usage is TRBV7-9 and J usage is TRBJ2-1; TRBD2 might be the D (7 bases). With 5 bases removed from V and 4 bases from J, the gap between germline ends came to 24 bases. The V gene's germline CDR1 is SEHNR and CDR2 FQNEAQ (reference sequence). CDR3 length equals 18 residues. Here the CDR3 DNA reads TGTGCCAGCAGCCCGGCGGCGGGGGCCGTGGGGTTTTACAATGAGCAGTTCTTC. It yields the protein CASSPAAGAVGFYNEQFF.

This chain connects TRBV9 to TRBJ1-5, with TRBD1 matching over 7 bases. Germline CDR1 is SGDLS and CDR2 is YYNGEE. The CDR3 runs 14 residues. The V segment lost 5 bases and the J segment 2 bases; nucleotides outside the gene matches: 4. The CDR3 DNA follows: TGTGCCAGCAGTACAGGGGTTGGCAATCAGCCCCAGCATTTT. This codes for CASSTGVGNQPQHF.

This chain links TRBV4-1 with TRBJ2-3; TRBD1 aligns across 7 bases. CDR1 is MGHRA, CDR2 YSYEKL, per germline. This CDR3 is 16 amino acids long. J gave up 3 bases and V 2 bases, and 8 bases lay outside the gene matches. The CDR3 spells CASSQRPGTETDTQYF. The CDR3 DNA reads as TGCGCCAGCAGCCAACGTCCCGGGACAGAGACAGATACGCAGTATTTT.

The V gene is TRBV19, the J gene TRBJ2-7; 7 positions match TRBD1. The CDR3 has 13 amino acids. Per germline, CDR1 LNHDA and CDR2 SQIVND (reference sequence). V trimming: 5 bases; J trimming: 5 bases; junction bases outside the gene matches: 6. For the CDR3, the DNA is TGTGCCAGTAGTCCCAGAGACAGGGACGAGCAGTACTTC. Translating it yields CASSPRDRDEQYF.